The 17 T cell receptor beta chains listed next were all sequenced from one sample in a study of T cell clonotyping in hematopoietic cell transplantation. TCRdb's table, derived via immunoSEQ multiplex PCR, lists solely in-frame clones and lacks some. The repertoire consists of some 40,000 clones, with roughly 92% occurring once and the leading ten covering 0.7% to 0.95%. The sample consisted of peripheral blood mononuclear cells. Receptor source: a woman aged 50 to 65 in good health. Some clones in this sample may be carry-over from other donors' samples.

The chain joins TRBV6-5 to TRBJ1-1; D call uncertain. The CDR3 is 10 residues long. Germline V lookup: CDR1 MNHEY, CDR2 SVGAGI. V lost 8 bases and J lost 7, with 8 bases in between. The CDR3 sequence: CASVGDEAFF. CDR3 nucleotide sequence: TGTGCCAGCGTGGGCGATGAAGCTTTCTTT.

This sequence joins TRBV11-2 and TRBJ1-1, with D tentatively TRBD1 (5 bases). V was trimmed by 1 base and J by 0 bases, leaving 18 bases between them. This CDR3 is 18 amino acids long. Germline-derived CDR1 and CDR2 are SGHAT and FQNNGV. CDR3 in amino acids: CASSLVGTGRLVNTEAFF. In nucleotides, the CDR3 is TGTGCCAGCAGCTTAGTTGGGACGGGCCGTTTAGTGAACACTGAAGCTTTCTTT.

The chain uses TRBV27 and TRBJ2-7; no clear D. Trimming cost V 3 bases and J 2 bases, with 8 bases left between them. Germline V lookup: CDR1 MNHEY, CDR2 SMNVEV (reference sequence). The CDR3 consists of 13 residues. This CDR3 is CASSLRQAYEQYF. The CDR3 DNA is TGTGCCAGCAGTTTGAGACAAGCCTACGAGCAGTACTTC.

With respect to this clone: Germline and junction disagree at one end, which may indicate a read error. V and J are TRBV10-3 and TRBJ1-2; D gene uncertain. Germline V gene lookup returns CDR1 ENHRY and CDR2 SYGVKD. The CDR3 has 12 residues. CDR3 coding DNA: TGTGCCATCAGTGAGTCGGCGGCCGCCAAGAGCTTC. This translates into CAISESAAAKSF.

The chain uses TRBV11-1 and TRBJ1-5; no definite D call. Germline lookup yields CDR1 SGHAT and CDR2 FQDESV (reference sequence). This CDR3 region has 13 residues. V was shortened by 4 bases and J by 0 bases, with 4 bases between the two germline ends. CDR3 loop: CASSSYSNQPQHF. The DNA for the CDR3 is TGTGCCAGCAGCTCGTATAGCAATCAGCCCCAGCATTTT.

The genes are TRBV11-2 and TRBJ2-2; D possibly corresponds to TRBD1 (6 bases). The ends were cut back, 8 bases at V and 4 bases at J, with 8 bases in the middle. The CDR3 consists of 12 residues. CDR1 and CDR2 (germline): SGHAT, FQNNGV. In nucleotides, the CDR3 is TGTGCCAGCGGGACACCCACCGGGGAGCTGTTTTTT. It translates to CASGTPTGELFF.

J is TRBJ2-3 and V is TRBV7-6, with 9 nucleotides matching TRBD1. V was clipped by 5 bases and J by 4 bases; unmatched bases: 16. The CDR3 is 18 residues long. Germline V CDR1 and CDR2: SGHVS, FNYEAQ. CDR3 sequence (DNA): TGTGCCAGCAGCCCCGACCGGGACAGGGTGGCTCACTCAGATACGCAGTATTTT. Its translation: CASSPDRDRVAHSDTQYF.

V is TRBV19 and J is TRBJ2-5; TRBD1 aligns across 9 bases. Per the germline V gene, CDR1 is LNHDA and CDR2 is SQIVND (reference sequence). The ends lost 3 bases at V and 7 bases at J; junction bases unmatched: 9. This CDR3 contains 15 residues. CDR3 nucleotides: TGTGCCAGTAGTATGGGGACAGGGTTAGGGGTGACCCAGTACTTC. Translated, it gives CASSMGTGLGVTQYF.

This clone is a singleton in its sample. The rearrangement uses TRBV7-2 and TRBJ2-3; D remains ambiguous. V was shortened by 4 bases and J by 0 bases, with 5 bases between the two germline ends. Germline V gene sequence: CDR1 SGHTA, CDR2 FQGNSA. CDR3 length equals 13 residues. The CDR3 DNA is TGTGCCAGCAGCTGGTACAGCACAGATACGCAGTATTTT. Translation gives CASSWYSTDTQYF.

The rearrangement links TRBV9 to TRBJ2-1; D possibly matches TRBD1 or TRBD2 (5 bases each). Trimming removed 6 bases at V and 4 bases at J, with 17 bases between. The CDR3 runs to 15 residues. Germline V gene data show CDR1 as SGDLS and CDR2 as YYNGEE. The CDR3 protein is CASNDELGGYNEQFF. In DNA form, the CDR3 reads TGTGCCAGCAATGATGAACTTGGGGGTTACAATGAGCAGTTCTTC.

The rearrangement links TRBV19 to TRBJ1-5; the match to TRBD1 covers 7 bases. Losses at the gene ends were 2 bases for V and 4 bases for J; bases not matched to a gene: 5. Germline assignment: CDR1 LNHDA and CDR2 SQIVND (reference sequence). CDR3 length: 15 amino acids. The CDR3 sequence: CASSISGGGNQPQHF. The CDR3 DNA reads TGTGCCAGTAGTATATCAGGGGGAGGAAATCAGCCCCAGCATTTT.

V gene TRBV7-2 combines with J gene TRBJ1-2; D call uncertain. CDR1 is SGHTA, CDR2 FQGNSA, per germline. This CDR3 has 12 amino acids. V gave up 3 bases and J gave up 6 bases, with 8 bases separating them. The CDR3 nucleotides read TGTGCCAGCAGCTTTGGGCAGGATGGCTACACCTTC. It translates to CASSFGQDGYTF.

This clone was seen just once. V usage is TRBV2 and J usage is TRBJ2-5; D is possibly TRBD2 (5 bases). V lost 7 bases and J 1 base, leaving 10 bases between the germline ends. Germline V CDR1 and CDR2: SNHLY, FYNNEI. The CDR3 covers 13 residues. Here the CDR3 reads CASKEEIQETQYF. CDR3 sequence (DNA): TGTGCCAGCAAGGAGGAGATCCAAGAGACCCAGTACTTC.

The chain is built from TRBV28 and TRBJ2-3; tentative D call: TRBD2 (6 bases). V was shortened by 2 bases and J by 2 bases, with 11 bases between the two germline ends. This CDR3 is built from 15 residues. The germline gives CDR1 MDHEN, CDR2 SYDVKM. The CDR3 region is CASSLAAGNTDTQYF. The CDR3 nucleotides are TGTGCCAGCAGTTTAGCGGCGGGGAACACAGATACGCAGTATTTT.

This sequence joins TRBV5-1 and TRBJ2-1; D ambiguous. The CDR3 extends over 14 amino acids. Trimming removed 0 bases at V and 7 bases at J, with 11 bases between. In germline, CDR1 is SGHRS, CDR2 YFSETQ. CDR3 in amino acids: CASSLGFIGNEQFF. The CDR3 nucleotides are TGCGCCAGCAGCTTGGGTTTTATCGGGAATGAGCAGTTCTTC.

This chain uses TRBV11-1 with TRBJ1-6; D ambiguous. The V and J ends lost 5 bases and 7 bases respectively, with 15 bases between them. Germline V CDR1 and CDR2: SGHAT, FQDESV (reference sequence). CDR3 size: 15 residues. The CDR3 region has the DNA TGTGCCAGCAGCCGGACTGCAGTAGGGAATTCACCCCTCCACTTT. Amino acids: CASSRTAVGNSPLHF.

The chain is built from TRBV9 and TRBJ1-4, with D maybe TRBD1 (6 bases). Per germline, CDR1 SGDLS and CDR2 YYNGEE. The CDR3 runs 14 residues. V was trimmed by 1 base and J by 8 bases, leaving 12 bases between them. The CDR3 protein is CASSVSGAGEKLFF. The CDR3 DNA reads TGTGCCAGCAGCGTATCAGGGGCAGGGGAAAAACTGTTTTTT.